This T cell receptor beta chain was recovered during a study of CD8 T cells in Susac syndrome. This CDR3 is built from 12 residues. V was pared by 2 bases and J by 3 bases, with 4 bases between. Germline lookup yields CDR1 MDHEN and CDR2 SYDVKM. RNA amounts of 0.5 to 1 ug underwent reverse transcription with random hexamers. Coverage of TCR beta CDR3 amplification by immunoSEQ multiplex PCR extended to 54 Vbeta and 13 Jbeta. One entry per CDR3 protein, called by TCRdb with MiXCR from the immunoSEQ multiplex PCR reads. The data hold hundreds of thousands of distinct CDR3 sequences, with around 96% observed a single time.

The sequenced material came from CD4+ T cells from PBMCs. This chain joins TRBV28 and TRBJ1-2, with unresolved D. The TCR comes from a human donor with Susac syndrome. CDR3 protein: CASSLRDYGYTF. The CDR3 nucleotides are TGTGCCAGCAGTTTAAGGGACTATGGCTACACCTTC.